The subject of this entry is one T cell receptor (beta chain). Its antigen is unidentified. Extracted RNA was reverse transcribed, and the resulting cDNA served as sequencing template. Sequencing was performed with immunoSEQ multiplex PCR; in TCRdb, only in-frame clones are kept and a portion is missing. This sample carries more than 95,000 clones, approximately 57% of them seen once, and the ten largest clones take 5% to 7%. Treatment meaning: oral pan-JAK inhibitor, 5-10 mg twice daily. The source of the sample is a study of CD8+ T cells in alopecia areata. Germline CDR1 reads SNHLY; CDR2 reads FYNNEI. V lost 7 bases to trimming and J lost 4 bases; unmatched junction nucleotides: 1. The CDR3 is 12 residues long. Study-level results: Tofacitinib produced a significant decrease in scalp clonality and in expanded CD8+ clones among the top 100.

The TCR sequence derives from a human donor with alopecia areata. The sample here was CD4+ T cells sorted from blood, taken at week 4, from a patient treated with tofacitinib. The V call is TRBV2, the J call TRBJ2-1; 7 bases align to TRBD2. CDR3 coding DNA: TGTGCCAGCACTAGCGGATACAATGAGCAGTTCTTC. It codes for CASTSGYNEQFF. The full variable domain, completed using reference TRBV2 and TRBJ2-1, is EPEVTQTPSHQVTQMGQEVILRCVPISNHLYFYWYRQILGQKVEFLVSFYNNEISEKSEIFDDQFSVERPDGSNFTLKIRSTKLEDSAMYFCASTSGYNEQFFGPGTRLTVL.